This is a list of T cell receptor beta chains from one sample in a study of CD8 T cells in Susac syndrome. TCRdb called the immunoSEQ multiplex PCR reads again in MiXCR, with one record for every CDR3 protein. The table records some 50,000 distinct CDR3 sequences, 85% to 95% of them present only once. The sample taken for sequencing was CD8+ T cells from PBMCs. Receptor source: a human donor with Susac syndrome. Both conserved end residues are part of each CDR3.

j_gene	v_gene	CDR3aa
TRBJ1-4	TRBV6-2/TRBV6-3	CASSYTEKLFF
TRBJ2-7	TRBV20-1	CSASPKQGRGSYEQYF
TRBJ1-5	TRBV12-5	CASGSSGGGQPQHF
TRBJ2-1	TRBV12-3/TRBV12-4	CASSPTVEQFF
TRBJ1-2	TRBV30	CAWSRQGNYGYTF
TRBJ1-4	TRBV5-1	CASSLESSTNEKLFF
TRBJ2-7	TRBV7-9	CASSSDLSYEQYF
TRBJ2-1	TRBV5-1	CASSLQGHEQFF
TRBJ1-1	TRBV9	CASSPPGQGAENTEAFF
TRBJ1-2	TRBV29-1	CSVVSNYGYTF
TRBJ1-3	TRBV9	CASSVAGFGNTIYF
TRBJ2-1	TRBV4-3	CASSQVGGGDYNEQFF
TRBJ1-2	TRBV12-3/TRBV12-4	CASSPTNYGYTF
TRBJ2-5	TRBV7-2	CASSLNSLSGAQDQYF
TRBJ2-1	TRBV9	CASSHPASGGILYNEQFF
TRBJ2-1	TRBV3-1	CASSPKGRTRPYNEQFF
TRBJ2-1	TRBV7-2	CASSWDRAEQFF
TRBJ1-4	TRBV5-6	CASSPTYTGKGEKLFF
TRBJ1-5	TRBV20-1	CSARGAPDTYSNQPQHF
TRBJ2-7	TRBV29-1	CSVEDLRDRGYEQYF
TRBJ2-3	TRBV6-5	CASSYPLGLAGAGTDTQYF
TRBJ2-5	TRBV7-8	CASSYKQGTGEETQYF
TRBJ2-1	TRBV3-1	CASSQGPEQFF
TRBJ2-3	TRBV29-1	CSVDAGGSTDTQYF
TRBJ2-2	TRBV13	CASSPAGGGTGELFF
TRBJ1-2	TRBV27	CASSGDRNVFYGYTF
TRBJ2-7	TRBV12-3/TRBV12-4	CASSLPGLGYEQYF
TRBJ1-2	TRBV12-5	CASGPLGGSMEGYTF
TRBJ2-5	TRBV12-3/TRBV12-4	CASSEDGEETQYF
TRBJ2-3	TRBV19	CASSWTAPSPDTQYF
TRBJ1-2	TRBV6-2/TRBV6-3	CASSYSTANYGYTF
TRBJ1-2	TRBV5-6	CASSRRGDRRDGYTF
TRBJ2-7	TRBV4-3	CASSQEWPGPYEQYF
TRBJ2-5	TRBV9	CASSVDREETQYF
TRBJ1-1	TRBV4-1	CASSQASGGNTEAFF
TRBJ1-5	TRBV30	CAWSAGTGVINQPQHF
TRBJ2-2	TRBV9	CASSVDPTGGSRTGELFF
TRBJ2-5	TRBV5-6	CASLRGGKRTQYF
TRBJ2-1	TRBV9	CASSVGLAGARGYEQFF
TRBJ2-7	TRBV11-2	CASSLAQGNEQYF
TRBJ2-7	TRBV30	CAWMRGGGEQYF
TRBJ2-2	TRBV15	CATSSPQGNTGELFF
TRBJ1-1	TRBV3-1	CASSQDLQGWNIEAFF
TRBJ2-2	TRBV28	CASIDRGVTGELFF
TRBJ2-5	TRBV11-2	CASSPDRGYQETQYF
TRBJ2-3	TRBV29-1	CSVGPMTGRSTDTQYF
TRBJ2-7	TRBV29-1	CSVEGPGDYEQYF
TRBJ2-7	TRBV28	CASSFQGQGYEQYF
TRBJ2-1	TRBV7-3	CASSSNPLEQFF
TRBJ1-5	TRBV30	CAWSVGHQPQHF
TRBJ2-6	TRBV29-1	CSVEDLRISGANVLTF
TRBJ2-1	TRBV29-1	CSVRGSISYNEQFF
TRBJ1-1	TRBV6-1	CASGVNTEAFF
TRBJ2-5	TRBV28	CASSPRRTRTQYF
TRBJ2-1	TRBV7-9	CASSFSGGTDNEQFF
TRBJ1-2	TRBV25-1	CASSVGREGYTF
TRBJ2-1	TRBV4-1	CASSRGQYSYNEQFF